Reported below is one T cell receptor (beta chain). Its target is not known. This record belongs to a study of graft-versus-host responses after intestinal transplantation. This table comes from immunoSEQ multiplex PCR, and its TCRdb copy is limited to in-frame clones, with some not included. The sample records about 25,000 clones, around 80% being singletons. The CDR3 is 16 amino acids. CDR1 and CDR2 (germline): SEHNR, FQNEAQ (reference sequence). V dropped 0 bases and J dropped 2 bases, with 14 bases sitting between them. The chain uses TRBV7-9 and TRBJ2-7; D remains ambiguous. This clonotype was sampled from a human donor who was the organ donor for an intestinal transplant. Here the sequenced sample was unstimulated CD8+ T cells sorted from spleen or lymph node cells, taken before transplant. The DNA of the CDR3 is TGTGCCAGCAGCTTAGCGCGGTCGGGTGAACCCTACGAGCAGTACTTC. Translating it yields CASSLARSGEPYEQYF.